This record looks at one T cell receptor beta chain sequence and its context. The antigen it recognizes is unknown. The library was prepared using the immunoSEQ multiplex PCR assay. TCRbeta CDR3 sequencing was performed by Adaptive Biotechnologies. From the authors' description of their analysis: Repertoire similarity was assessed using the Chao-modified Jaccard index and the median clonotype overlap from 200 random subsamples at equal sample size. Similarity analyses used either productive nucleotide sequences or in silico-translated amino acid sequences. Hierarchical clustering with single linkage and t-SNE based on Chao-modified Jaccard distances were applied for the comparison of repertoires. Repertoire diversity was measured with the Renyi index after sample size normalisation across a range of alpha values. TCRdb's version of the immuneACCESS table is confined to in-frame rearrangements and falls short of the full clone set. An unresolved V gene accounts for under half of the shortfall where checked; the remainder is of unknown origin. D and trimming were read from the DNA, whereas the V and J calls and clone size are those reported in that table. The table held for this sample gives about 10,000 clones. Jointly, the top ten make up roughly 0.33% of the sample.

Including cysteine and phenylalanine, the CDR3 has 19 amino acids. The entry carries no DNA sequence. As encoded in the germline V gene, CDR1 is SGHAT while CDR2 is FQNNGV. The donors for the TCR repertoire analysis were approximately 11 juvenile idiopathic arthritis patients with active disease who had not reached inactive disease, of whom 3 were polyarticular and 8 were oligoarticular. The median age of the TCR-sequenced patients was about 10 years (range roughly 2.4-25), and their median disease duration was approximately seven years (range 0.2-19.1). The samples for TCR repertoire analysis were obtained at two Italian centres. Peripheral blood mononuclear cells were separated on a Histopaque-1077 density gradient and then cryopreserved in about 90% FCS with approximately 10% DMSO. The sample originates from a study of synovial regulatory T cells in juvenile arthritis (dated by TCRdb to the mid-2010s). Background on the whole study: Among sequenced patients, a few were therapy-naive, one received methotrexate plus infliximab, about six received methotrexate, and one had no treatment information. The study compared the TCRbeta CDR3 repertoires of blood iaTreg cells, other blood Treg cells and synovial fluid Treg cells taken from matched patient samples. Effector T cell subsets from the study cohort were also sequenced for comparisons, but the Treg dataset by itself includes only blood Treg cells and synovial fluid Treg cells. Treg and Teff subsets from approximately 10 JIA patients with active disease were included in the TCR repertoire comparisons.

Overall study outcomes, separate from this receptor: Compared with other blood Treg cells, blood iaTreg cells had lower TCR diversity, a finding consistent with antigen-driven expansion. Across patients, iaTreg TCR repertoires were largely private and overlapped partially with synovial Teff repertoires and blood CPL repertoires. More CDR3 sequences were shared by synovial Treg cells with iaTreg cells than with other blood Treg cells, and a closer relation was confirmed by Chao-Jaccard similarity.

This clonotype was obtained from a donor aged 2-35 years with juvenile idiopathic arthritis. The sequenced material came from Treg cells from blood. The cell subset or site label of this sample denotes: remaining (HLA-DR-negative) circulating blood Treg cells. Recombination linked TRBV11-2 to TRBJ2-3; lacking DNA, the TRBD2 call made by TCRdb goes unchecked. The CDR3 reads CASSLTSAGFYSSTDTQYF. With all but the CDR3 taken from the reference TRBV11-2 and TRBJ2-3 genes, the full variable domain is: EAGVAQSPRYKIIEKRQSVAFWCNPISGHATLYWYQQILGQGPKLLIQFQNNGVVDDSQLPKDRFSAERLKGVDSTLKIQPAKLEDSAVYLCASSLTSAGFYSSTDTQYFGPGTRLTVL.